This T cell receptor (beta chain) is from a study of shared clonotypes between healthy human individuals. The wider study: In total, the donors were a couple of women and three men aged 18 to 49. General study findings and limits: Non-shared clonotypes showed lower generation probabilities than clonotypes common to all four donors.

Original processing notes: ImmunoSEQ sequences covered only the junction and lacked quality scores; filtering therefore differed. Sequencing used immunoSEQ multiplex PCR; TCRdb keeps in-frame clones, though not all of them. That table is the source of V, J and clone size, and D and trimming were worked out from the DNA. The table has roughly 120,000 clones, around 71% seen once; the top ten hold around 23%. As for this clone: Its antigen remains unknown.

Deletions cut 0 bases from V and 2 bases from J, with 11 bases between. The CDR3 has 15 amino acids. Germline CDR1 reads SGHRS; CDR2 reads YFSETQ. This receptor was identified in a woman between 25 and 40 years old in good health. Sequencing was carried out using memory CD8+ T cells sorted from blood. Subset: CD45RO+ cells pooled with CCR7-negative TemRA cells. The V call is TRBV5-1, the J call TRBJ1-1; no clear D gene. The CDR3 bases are TGCGCCAGCAGCTTGGCCGTTGCACGCAACACTGAAGCTTTCTTT. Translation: CASSLAVARNTEAFF.